The 32 T cell receptor beta chains below all came from one sample that was sequenced in a study of T-cell memory formation after mild COVID-19. TCRdb itself ran the 5' RACE reads through MiXCR, one entry per CDR3 protein. The sample has fewer than 70,000 distinct CDR3 sequences, approximately 9.5% seen once. Material for sequencing was PBMCs or a T cell subset sorted from them (not recorded which). These receptor sequences come from a man aged 18 to 30 who had mild COVID-19 (a few samples of this study predate the infection). Cell type and time point are not known.

This clonotype was counted only a few times. V gene TRBV11-2 combines with J gene TRBJ2-1, with D perhaps matching TRBD2 (6 bases). Trimming removed 1 base at V and 8 bases at J, with 9 bases between. Germline CDR1 is SGHAT and CDR2 is FQNNGV. The CDR3 loop spans 13 amino acids. The CDR3 sequence: CASSLVAVDEQFF. CDR3 coding DNA: TGTGCCAGCAGCTTAGTAGCGGTGGATGAGCAGTTCTTC.

This clonotype was seen many times. The gene calls are TRBV11-2 and TRBJ2-3, with D hard to call. The CDR3 loop spans 11 amino acids. Germline V gene sequence: CDR1 SGHAT, CDR2 FQNNGV. Trimming shortened V by 4 bases and J by 2 bases, and 1 base separated the two germline ends. CDR3 sequence reads: CASSSTDTQYF. DNA for the CDR3: TGTGCCAGCAGCTCCACAGATACGCAGTATTTT.

This clonotype occurred a few times. The rearrangement links TRBV19 to TRBJ1-2; D possibly corresponds to TRBD1 (5 bases). CDR1 is LNHDA, CDR2 SQIVND, per germline (reference sequence). V was clipped by 7 bases and J by 1 base, with 16 bases between them. This CDR3 region has 15 residues. CDR3 sequence reads: CASNAQGALNYGYTF. The CDR3 DNA follows: TGTGCCAGTAACGCCCAGGGAGCACTTAACTATGGCTACACCTTC.

The table lists this clonotype with many counts. The chain is built from TRBV12-3 or TRBV12-4 and TRBJ2-7, with TRBD1 matching over 8 bases. With V trimmed by 2 bases and J by 1 base, 7 bases remained unmatched. CDR3 size: 16 residues. The CDR3 region is CASSLQGQGNSYEQYF. The CDR3, as DNA: TGTGCCAGCAGTTTACAAGGACAGGGTAATTCCTACGAGCAGTACTTC.

This clonotype was detected a few times. This chain uses TRBV28 with TRBJ1-1, with 11 bases matching TRBD1. Germline V gives CDR1 MDHEN, CDR2 SYDVKM. The CDR3 is 14 residues long. The J segment lost 5 bases and the V segment lost 6 bases, leaving 5 bases of the junction unmatched. This CDR3 reads CASRWTGGRTEAFF. The CDR3 bases are TGTGCCAGCAGATGGACAGGGGGCAGGACTGAAGCTTTCTTT.

A few counts support this clonotype. This sequence joins TRBV7-2 and TRBJ2-5, with D possibly matching TRBD1 (6 bases). Per germline, CDR1 SGHTA and CDR2 FQGNSA. The CDR3 length is 13 residues. The V and J ends lost 5 bases and 5 bases respectively, with 12 bases between them. CDR3 DNA: TGTGCCAGCAGCGTCCACAGGGCGGAGACCCAGTACTTC. Its protein is CASSVHRAETQYF.

This clonotype was seen only a few times. This chain connects TRBV28 to TRBJ1-3, with D hard to call. Trimming pared 6 bases from V and 4 bases from J, leaving 13 bases between. Germline V gene data show CDR1 as MDHEN and CDR2 as SYDVKM. The CDR3 is made up of 14 amino acids. The CDR3 here is CASSSRPGGNTIYF. DNA for the CDR3: TGTGCCAGCAGCTCAAGGCCGGGAGGAAACACCATATATTTT.

The sample holds many counts of this clonotype. The CDR3 sequence is CASSVTSSYTGELFF. CDR3 sequence (DNA): TGTGCCAGCAGCGTAACTAGCTCTTACACCGGGGAGCTGTTTTTT. This rearrangement joins TRBV9 to TRBJ2-2, with a possible D match to TRBD2 (6 bases). The germline V gene has CDR1 SGDLS and CDR2 YYNGEE. This CDR3 contains 15 residues. The V gene lost 1 base and the J gene lost 3 bases, with 10 bases spanning the gap.

The chain has TRBV5-1 and TRBJ2-1; 12 bases match TRBD1. There are 16 residues in the CDR3. J lost 7 bases, V lost 2 bases, and 7 bases had no gene match. Germline assignment: CDR1 SGHRS and CDR2 YFSETQ. The CDR3 is CASSLQSGQGANEQFF. The CDR3 DNA reads TGCGCCAGCAGCTTACAATCGGGACAGGGGGCAAATGAGCAGTTCTTC.

The chain employs TRBV7-2 and TRBJ2-2, with 9 bases matching TRBD2. The CDR3 is made up of 17 amino acids. V was pared by 3 bases and J by 6 bases, with 11 bases of the junction left unmatched. Germline loops: CDR1 SGHTA, CDR2 FQGNSA. As DNA, the CDR3 is TGTGCCAGCAGCTTTTCTAGCGGGGAGTATAGATCCGGGGAGCTGTTTTTT. Translation: CASSFSSGEYRSGELFF.

The sample holds a few counts of this clonotype. The V and J genes are TRBV5-1 and TRBJ1-2; D is uncertain. CDR1 and CDR2 (germline): SGHRS, YFSETQ. This CDR3 comprises 13 residues. Trimming pared 0 bases from V and 2 bases from J, leaving 5 bases between. CDR3 loop: CASSLEQNYGYTF. CDR3 coding DNA: TGCGCCAGCAGCTTGGAACAGAACTATGGCTACACCTTC.

This clonotype was detected once. The genes are TRBV29-1 and TRBJ1-2; no clear D. Germline V gene lookup returns CDR1 SQVTM and CDR2 ANQGSEA. This CDR3 comprises 14 residues. V was trimmed by 3 bases and J by 6 bases, leaving 17 bases between them. CDR3 residues: CSVDFVADPHGYTF. The CDR3, as DNA: TGCAGCGTTGATTTTGTGGCAGACCCTCATGGCTACACCTTC.

This chain uses TRBV7-2 with TRBJ2-1, with TRBD2 identical over 9 bases. The germline V gene has CDR1 SGHTA and CDR2 FQGNSA. CDR3 size: 15 residues. V shed 1 base, J shed 6 bases, and the junction held 4 bases outside the gene matches. The CDR3 nucleotides read TGTGCCAGCAGCTTAGGGGGCGGGAGGGCCAATGAGCAGTTCTTC. It encodes CASSLGGGRANEQFF.

This clonotype turned up a few times. V is TRBV28 and J is TRBJ1-2, with a tentative D call TRBD1 (5 bases). The CDR3 contains 17 residues. V was trimmed by 3 bases and J by 4 bases, leaving 21 bases between them. The germline gives CDR1 MDHEN, CDR2 SYDVKM. CDR3 nucleotides: TGTGCCAGCAGTTTCAGAGGGTATTCGGACACCTTCTATGGCTACACCTTC. This translates into CASSFRGYSDTFYGYTF.

This clonotype was found a few times. The rearrangement joins TRBV3-1 to TRBJ2-2; D perhaps matches TRBD1 (5 bases). CDR1 LGHDT and CDR2 YNNKEL come from the germline V gene (reference sequence). V was cut by 0 bases and J by 7 bases, with 9 bases left in between. The length of the CDR3 is 14 residues. CDR3: CASSQDQGGGELFF. In DNA form, the CDR3 reads TGTGCCAGCAGCCAAGACCAGGGTGGCGGGGAGCTGTTTTTT.

CDR3 region: CASSLAQVQSEAFF. CDR3 DNA: TGCGCCAGCAGCTTGGCACAGGTCCAGTCTGAAGCTTTCTTT. This chain links TRBV5-1 with TRBJ1-1; D perhaps matches TRBD1 (5 bases). In germline, CDR1 is SGHRS, CDR2 YFSETQ. The CDR3 extends over 14 amino acids. V lost 0 bases, J lost 6 bases, and 12 bases lay in between.

V gene TRBV12-3 or TRBV12-4 combines with J gene TRBJ2-1; possible D gene TRBD2, 7 bases. Trimming cost V 5 bases and J 7 bases, with 18 bases left between them. The CDR3 extends over 15 amino acids. DNA for the CDR3: TGTGCCAGCAGTCGGAGGGGGGGTCCGGGGAATGAGCAGTTCTTC. Amino acid sequence: CASSRRGGPGNEQFF.

A few counts support this clonotype. The chain combines TRBV20-1 with TRBJ1-2; a possible D gene is TRBD1 (5 bases). The germline V gene has CDR1 DFQATT and CDR2 SNEGSKA (reference sequence). V was clipped by 3 bases and J by 5 bases, with 13 bases between them. The CDR3 consists of 13 residues. This CDR3 is CSARGVGRYGYTF. CDR3 DNA sequence: TGCAGTGCTAGGGGGGTGGGGAGATATGGCTACACCTTC.

This clonotype showed up just a few times. The V call is TRBV7-8, the J call TRBJ2-2; D possibly corresponds to TRBD2 (5 bases). Germline CDR1 reads SGHVS; CDR2 reads FQNEAQ. The CDR3 is made up of 13 amino acids. V was shortened by 6 bases and J by 9 bases, with 14 bases between the two germline ends. The DNA for the CDR3 is TGTGCCAGCAGAAGCCCGCGGGCCCGGGAGCTGTTTTTT. Translated: CASRSPRARELFF.

In this sample, this clonotype turned up a few times. The chain combines TRBV7-3 with TRBJ2-5, with D possibly being TRBD1 or TRBD2 (6 bases each). Trimming stripped 4 bases from V and 5 bases from J, with 11 bases between. This CDR3 is built from 13 residues. Per germline, CDR1 SGHTA and CDR2 FQGTGA. The CDR3 nucleotides read TGTGCCAGCAGCTGGGGGGCCGGGGAGACCCAGTACTTC. It codes for CASSWGAGETQYF.

This clonotype showed up many times. The chain employs TRBV12-3 or TRBV12-4 and TRBJ2-7; the D gene is possibly TRBD2 (5 bases). Deletions cut 6 bases from V and 1 base from J, with 13 bases between. CDR3 length: 14 amino acids. Here the CDR3 reads CASRYISGSYEQYF. CDR3 nucleotide sequence: TGTGCCAGCAGATACATCTCGGGATCCTACGAGCAGTACTTC.

V gene TRBV20-1 combines with J gene TRBJ2-4; 10 positions agree with TRBD1. Germline V CDR1 and CDR2: DFQATT, SNEGSKA (reference sequence). This CDR3 spans 15 amino acids. After removal of 6 bases from V and 7 bases from J, the junction contained 12 bases not matched to a gene. CDR3 in amino acids: CSANTGTGVINIQYF. CDR3 sequence (DNA): TGCAGTGCAAACACCGGGACAGGGGTAATCAACATTCAGTACTTC.

The sample holds many counts of this clonotype. This chain joins TRBV27 and TRBJ1-6; D remains ambiguous. Trimming shortened V by 7 bases and J by 8 bases, and 3 bases separated the two germline ends. The germline V gene has CDR1 MNHEY and CDR2 SMNVEV (reference sequence). This CDR3 region has 10 residues. In nucleotides, the CDR3 is TGTGCCAGCACGGATTCACCCCTCCACTTT. This encodes CASTDSPLHF.

The gene calls are TRBV7-2 and TRBJ1-1, with D tentatively TRBD1 (6 bases). The germline V and J ends were trimmed by 6 bases and 5 bases, with 13 bases remaining between them. Germline V gives CDR1 SGHTA, CDR2 FQGNSA. The CDR3 covers 13 residues. The CDR3 protein is CASSRRGVTEAFF. Written as DNA, the CDR3 is TGTGCCAGCAGTAGGAGGGGGGTTACTGAAGCTTTCTTT.

This clonotype was observed a handful of times. V and J are TRBV29-1 and TRBJ2-5; D call uncertain. CDR3 size: 15 residues. CDR1 is SQVTM and CDR2 is ANQGSEA in the germline V gene. Trimming shortened V by 2 bases and J by 8 bases, and 21 bases separated the two germline ends. DNA of the CDR3: TGCAGCGTTGAATGGCAGGACCGGGCCCCCTACACCCAGTACTTC. It yields the protein CSVEWQDRAPYTQYF.

This clonotype came up a few times. The chain links TRBV28 to TRBJ2-3; D may be TRBD1 or TRBD2 (6 bases each). V lost 4 bases and J lost 5, with 16 bases in between. Germline V gene sequence: CDR1 MDHEN, CDR2 SYDVKM. The CDR3 extends over 15 amino acids. The DNA for the CDR3 is TGTGCCAGCAGTTCCCCCGGGGGCTTGGGAGATACGCAGTATTTT. Translating it yields CASSSPGGLGDTQYF. The full variable domain, with the rest looked up from reference TRBV28 and TRBJ2-3, is DVKVTQSSRYLVKRTGEKVFLECVQDMDHENMFWYRQDPGLGLRLIYFSYDVKMKEKGDIPEGYSVSREKKERFSLILESASTNQTSMYLCASSSPGGLGDTQYFGPGTRLTVL.

This clonotype has just a few counts. The rearrangement links TRBV6-6 to TRBJ1-5, with D possibly matching TRBD1 (5 bases). In germline, CDR1 is MNHNY, CDR2 SVGAGI (reference sequence). The CDR3 sequence is 13 residues long. The V gene lost 11 bases and the J gene lost 5 bases, with 16 bases spanning the gap. The CDR3 coding sequence is TGTGCCGGCTCTGGGGGGTTTTATCAGCCCCAGCATTTT. The encoded protein is CAGSGGFYQPQHF.

This clonotype was counted between two and nine times. The V and J genes are TRBV11-2 and TRBJ2-1; weak D call: TRBD2 (6 bases). The V gene's germline CDR1 is SGHAT and CDR2 FQNNGV. The length of the CDR3 is 17 residues. The V gene lost 6 bases and the J gene lost 1 base, with 19 bases spanning the gap. DNA for the CDR3: TGTGCCAGCAGGGGACTCAGTGGCGGTAGGTCCTACAATGAGCAGTTCTTC. It encodes CASRGLSGGRSYNEQFF.

This clonotype was detected only a few times. V gene TRBV5-6 combines with J gene TRBJ2-7, with TRBD2 identical over 7 bases. The ends lost 0 bases at V and 4 bases at J; junction bases unmatched: 7. Germline values: CDR1 SGHDT, CDR2 YYEEEE. There are 15 residues in the CDR3. This CDR3 is CASSLAGSAGYEQYV. CDR3 coding DNA: TGTGCCAGCAGCTTGGCCGGTTCAGCGGGGTACGAGCAGTACGTC.

This clonotype turned up a few times. J is TRBJ1-2 and V is TRBV7-2, with D maybe TRBD1 (5 bases). Germline CDR1 reads SGHTA; CDR2 reads FQGNSA. CDR3 length equals 15 residues. The V end was cut by 1 base, the J end by 0 bases, with 9 bases between. CDR3 sequence: CASSLGPGPNYGYTF. CDR3 in DNA: TGTGCCAGCAGCTTAGGGCCGGGACCTAACTATGGCTACACCTTC.

V usage is TRBV20-1 and J usage is TRBJ1-2; possible D gene TRBD1, 6 bases. CDR3 size: 15 residues. Germline CDR1 is DFQATT and CDR2 is SNEGSKA (reference sequence). Trimming took 0 bases from V and 4 from J, leaving 15 bases between them. The CDR3 coding sequence is TGCAGTGCTAGAGATCTCAGGGGAGGCTCCTATGGCTACACCTTC. It yields the protein CSARDLRGGSYGYTF.

CDR3 sequence: CASSSLDRSNSPLHF. Written as DNA, the CDR3 is TGCGCCAGCAGCTCCCTGGACAGGAGTAATTCACCCCTCCACTTT. The chain employs TRBV5-1 and TRBJ1-6; 7 bases align to TRBD1. Germline CDR1 is SGHRS and CDR2 is YFSETQ. With V trimmed by 3 bases and J by 6 bases, 6 bases remained unmatched. The CDR3 totals 15 residues.